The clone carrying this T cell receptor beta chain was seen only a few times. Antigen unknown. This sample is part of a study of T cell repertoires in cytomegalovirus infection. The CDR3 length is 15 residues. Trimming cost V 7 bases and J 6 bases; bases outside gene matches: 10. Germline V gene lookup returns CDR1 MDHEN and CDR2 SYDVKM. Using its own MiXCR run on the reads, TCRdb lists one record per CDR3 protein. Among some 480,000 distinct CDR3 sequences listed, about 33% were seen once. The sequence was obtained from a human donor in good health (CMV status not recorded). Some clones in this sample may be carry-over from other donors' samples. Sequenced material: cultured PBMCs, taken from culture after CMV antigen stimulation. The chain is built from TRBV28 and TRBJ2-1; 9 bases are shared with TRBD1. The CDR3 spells CASTEAGTGINEQFF. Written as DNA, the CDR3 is TGTGCCAGCACTGAAGCCGGGACAGGGATCAATGAGCAGTTCTTC.